Each of the 14 T cell receptor beta chains below was sequenced from the same sample in a study of technical replicates of blood from several donors. Sequencing was performed with immunoSEQ multiplex PCR; in TCRdb, only in-frame clones are kept and a portion is missing. The sample consists of tens of thousands of clones, less than 95% of them appearing once. Sequencing input: T cells isolated from PBMCs. These receptors all stem from a human donor in good health.

The chain joins TRBV29-1 to TRBJ1-2; maybe TRBD1 (5 bases). Germline V lookup: CDR1 SQVTM, CDR2 ANQGSEA. This CDR3 contains 14 residues. The V end lost 4 bases, the J end lost 4 bases, and 16 bases lay between the germline ends. The CDR3 protein is CSVAIPQVGYGYTF. CDR3 DNA: TGCAGCGTTGCAATACCACAGGTTGGCTATGGCTACACCTTC.

The chain has TRBV6-6 and TRBJ1-5; D remains ambiguous. CDR1 MNHNY and CDR2 SVGAGI come from the germline V gene (reference sequence). Trimming removed 7 bases from V and 1 base from J, with 8 bases in between. There are 13 residues in the CDR3. CDR3 in DNA: TGTGCCAGCATGGCGGGGAGCAATCAGCCCCAGCATTTT. Amino acid sequence: CASMAGSNQPQHF.

V gene TRBV4-1 combines with J gene TRBJ1-6, with 9 positions matching TRBD1. V dropped 1 base and J dropped 9; count of bases not matched to a gene: 7. Germline CDR1 is MGHRA and CDR2 is YSYEKL. The CDR3 loop spans 16 amino acids. The CDR3, as DNA: TGCGCCAGCAGCCAAGGCCGGGACAGGGTTGGTTCACCCCTCCACTTT. Translating it yields CASSQGRDRVGSPLHF.

The chain uses TRBV7-2 and TRBJ1-2; 7 positions agree with TRBD1. This CDR3 contains 15 residues. Per the germline V gene, CDR1 is SGHTA and CDR2 is FQGNSA. Trimming cost V 3 bases and J 2 bases; bases outside gene matches: 6. CDR3 sequence reads: CASSFLGTANYGYTF. The DNA of the CDR3 is TGTGCCAGCAGCTTCTTAGGGACAGCGAACTATGGCTACACCTTC.

CDR3 protein: CASSPGQGRYNEQFF. CDR3 coding DNA: TGTGCCAGCAGCCCGGGACAGGGACGATACAATGAGCAGTTCTTC. V is TRBV4-2 and J is TRBJ2-1; TRBD1 matches at 9 bases. CDR1 and CDR2 from the germline V gene are LGHNA and YNFKEQ. This CDR3 has 15 amino acids. V gave up 4 bases and J gave up 4 bases; unmatched junction bases: 5.

The rearrangement joins TRBV10-3 to TRBJ1-1, with 8 bases aligning to TRBD1. CDR1 is ENHRY and CDR2 is SYGVKD in the germline V gene. V trimming: 6 bases; J trimming: 3 bases; junction bases outside the gene matches: 9. This CDR3 region has 15 residues. As DNA, the CDR3 is TGTGCCATCAGAGGGACAGGTGTTTTGGACACTGAAGCTTTCTTT. Its translation: CAIRGTGVLDTEAFF.

The chain couples TRBV30 to TRBJ1-1; D is uncertain. The CDR3 runs to 12 residues. The germline CDR1 and CDR2 sequences are GTSNPN and SVGIG (reference sequence). V lost 2 bases and J 6 bases, leaving 10 bases between the germline ends. The CDR3 nucleotides are TGTGCCTGGAGTCGAATGGAGGCTGAAGCTTTCTTT. Amino acid sequence: CAWSRMEAEAFF.

The CDR3 spells CASSPQPADRGNQYF. CDR3 sequence (DNA): TGTGCCAGCAGTCCACAACCTGCGGACAGGGGGAACCAGTACTTC. The V gene is TRBV11-2, the J gene TRBJ2-5; 10 bases fit TRBD1. The CDR3 extends over 15 amino acids. The ends lost 6 bases at V and 10 bases at J; junction bases unmatched: 14. CDR1 is SGHAT and CDR2 is FQNNGV in the germline V gene.

The V and J genes are TRBV2 and TRBJ1-4; 8 positions agree with TRBD1. The CDR3 loop spans 13 amino acids. The germline V gene has CDR1 SNHLY and CDR2 FYNNEI. V lost 11 bases, J lost 6 bases, and 8 bases stayed unmatched. CDR3 sequence (DNA): TGTGCCGGTAACAGGGGGAAGGATGAAAAACTGTTTTTT. Protein sequence: CAGNRGKDEKLFF.

The V call is TRBV4-1, the J call TRBJ2-1; the D gene is possibly TRBD2 (6 bases). This CDR3 comprises 16 residues. The V and J ends lost 2 bases and 10 bases respectively, with 21 bases between them. CDR1 is MGHRA, CDR2 YSYEKL, per germline. The CDR3 spells CASSQLGTARRVEQFF. CDR3 coding DNA: TGCGCCAGCAGCCAACTCGGGACTGCGCGAAGGGTGGAGCAGTTCTTC.

V usage is TRBV5-1 and J usage is TRBJ2-3; 10 positions agree with TRBD2. Germline V lookup: CDR1 SGHRS, CDR2 YFSETQ. Trimming cost V 4 bases and J 2 bases; bases outside gene matches: 10. The CDR3 consists of 17 residues. CDR3 loop: CASSAPSGGTFTDTQYF. The CDR3 region has the DNA TGCGCCAGCAGCGCTCCTAGCGGGGGTACCTTCACAGATACGCAGTATTTT.

This rearrangement joins TRBV6-1 to TRBJ1-1; D is perhaps TRBD1 (6 bases). Trimming shortened V by 1 base and J by 4 bases, and 13 bases separated the two germline ends. Germline lookup yields CDR1 MNHNS and CDR2 SASEGT. The CDR3 runs to 15 residues. CDR3 DNA sequence: TGTGCCAGCAGTGAAGGGACAGCCAGAGGCACTGAAGCTTTCTTT. As protein: CASSEGTARGTEAFF.

The rearrangement links TRBV5-4 to TRBJ2-5; 7 bases match TRBD1. Trimming took 6 bases from V and 2 from J; bases not matched to a gene: 10. CDR3 length equals 15 residues. Looked up from germline, CDR1 is SGHNT and CDR2 is YYREEE (reference sequence). The chain's CDR3 is CASNPHPGQQETQYF. The CDR3, as DNA: TGTGCCAGCAACCCCCACCCGGGACAGCAAGAGACCCAGTACTTC.

This clone was seen a single time. The rearrangement joins TRBV6-1 to TRBJ2-7, with D perhaps TRBD2 (5 bases). This CDR3 region has 15 residues. V gave up 8 bases and J gave up 0 bases, with 17 bases separating them. Germline CDR1 MNHNS, CDR2 SASEGT. CDR3 region: CASLFRIASSYEQYF. The CDR3 DNA reads TGTGCCAGCCTCTTCCGTATAGCGAGCTCCTACGAGCAGTACTTC.